These T cell receptor beta chains were read from a single sample in a study of T-cell reconstitution after alpha-beta-depleted transplantation in children. A single record per CDR3 protein comes from TCRdb applying MiXCR to the PCR reads. The data hold 600,000 to 700,000 distinct CDR3 sequences, with about 12% observed a single time. The input for sequencing was PBMCs, taken before TCRalphabeta/CD19-depleted stem cell transplant. The receptors come from a girl under 10 years old with congenital amegakaryocytic thrombocytopenia, due to receive a stem cell transplant. Both conserved end residues are part of each CDR3. A D gene is named only where the DNA matches it firmly. Clone size is shown for a subset of rows, as once, few, many or a class of expanded clone.

size: .
V: TRBV2
D: .
J: TRBJ2-7
CDR3: CASSVPGAADIDYEQYF
DNA: TGTGCCAGCAGTGTCCCCGGAGCGGCAGATATAGACTACGAGCAGTACTTC

size: many
V: TRBV5-1
D: TRBD2
J: TRBJ2-1
CDR3: CASSYSGRDYNEQFF
DNA: TGCGCCAGCAGCTACAGCGGGAGGGATTACAATGAGCAGTTCTTC

size: .
V: TRBV12-3/TRBV12-4
D: .
J: TRBJ2-7
CDR3: CASSPVIPYEQYF
DNA: TGTGCCAGCAGTCCGGTGATTCCCTACGAGCAGTACTTC

size: .
V: TRBV3-1
D: .
J: TRBJ1-6
CDR3: CAIGKGPYNSPLHF
DNA: TGTGCCATCGGTAAAGGCCCTTATAATTCACCCCTCCACTTT

size: many
V: TRBV5-1
D: .
J: TRBJ2-5
CDR3: CASSLSREKETQYF
DNA: TGCGCCAGCAGCTTGTCCCGGGAGAAAGAGACCCAGTACTTC

size: few
V: TRBV7-8
D: .
J: TRBJ1-5
CDR3: CASSSHLIEPQHF
DNA: TGTGCCAGCAGCTCCCATCTTATCGAGCCCCAGCATTTT

size: many
V: TRBV29-1
D: TRBD1
J: TRBJ2-1
CDR3: CSVVGDRDYNEQFF
DNA: TGCAGCGTTGTAGGGGACAGGGACTACAATGAGCAGTTCTTC

size: many
V: TRBV20-1
D: TRBD2
J: TRBJ2-1
CDR3: CSAMGDGRVYNEQFF
DNA: TGCAGTGCTATGGGTGACGGGAGGGTATACAATGAGCAGTTCTTC

size: .
V: TRBV20-1
D: TRBD2
J: TRBJ2-7
CDR3: CSARSSGGYYEQYF
DNA: TGCAGTGCTAGATCTAGCGGGGGGTATTACGAGCAGTACTTC

size: many
V: TRBV29-1
D: TRBD2
J: TRBJ2-5
CDR3: CSVDSGVGETQYF
DNA: TGCAGCGTTGATAGCGGGGTGGGAGAGACCCAGTACTTC

size: few
V: TRBV11-2
D: .
J: TRBJ1-4
CDR3: CASSPQRFEKLFF
DNA: TGTGCCAGCAGCCCCCAAAGGTTTGAAAAACTGTTTTTT

size: .
V: TRBV20-1
D: .
J: TRBJ1-1
CDR3: CSARASNPNLNTEAFF
DNA: TGCAGTGCTAGGGCGTCCAACCCCAACCTAAACACTGAAGCTTTCTTT

size: few
V: TRBV10-3
D: .
J: TRBJ1-2
CDR3: CAITGREEDGYTF
DNA: TGTGCCATCACTGGGAGGGAGGAGGATGGCTACACCTTC

size: .
V: TRBV20-1
D: .
J: TRBJ2-1
CDR3: CSARGGGMGDEQFF
DNA: TGCAGTGCCAGAGGGGGGGGAATGGGAGATGAGCAGTTCTTC